What follows are 10 T cell receptor beta chains derived from one specimen sequenced in a study of shared clonotypes between healthy human individuals. The data were produced by immunoSEQ multiplex PCR, yet TCRdb's version contains in-frame clones alone and is incomplete. The sample holds hundreds of thousands of clones, roughly 73% seen once. The sample taken for sequencing was memory CD4+ T cells sorted from blood. Subset of the sample: CD45RA-negative fraction. These receptors were obtained from a woman aged 30 to 39 in good health.

The J gene is TRBJ2-1, the V gene TRBV6-6, with TRBD1 matching 7 bases. In germline, CDR1 is MNHNY, CDR2 SVGAGI (reference sequence). The CDR3 covers 14 residues. The J segment lost 3 bases and the V segment lost 6 bases, leaving 5 bases of the junction unmatched. CDR3 region: CASSPGGSYNEQFF. Written as DNA, the CDR3 is TGTGCCAGCAGCCCAGGGGGTAGCTACAATGAGCAGTTCTTC.

With regard to this clone: Other nucleotide sequences in the sample specify the same CDR3. V gene TRBV13 combines with J gene TRBJ1-2; perhaps TRBD1 as D (6 bases). The V end was cut by 5 bases, the J end by 4 bases, with 11 bases between. The germline V gene has CDR1 PRHDT and CDR2 FYEKMQ (reference sequence). The CDR3 has 13 residues. Written as DNA, the CDR3 is TGTGCCAGCAGCCTCAGGGGCAGCTATGGCTACACCTTC. It yields the protein CASSLRGSYGYTF.

This chain connects TRBV7-8 to TRBJ1-4; 9 nucleotides align to TRBD1. Germline trimming cut 7 bases from V and 7 bases from J; bases unmatched to any gene: 13. The CDR3 consists of 16 residues. The germline V gene encodes CDR1 SGHVS and CDR2 FQNEAQ. The CDR3 here is CASIPNVQGAFEKLFF. The CDR3 DNA is TGTGCCAGCATCCCAAACGTACAGGGGGCGTTTGAAAAACTGTTTTTT.

The chain is built from TRBV14 and TRBJ2-5; TRBD1 agrees at 9 bases. The germline V gene encodes CDR1 SGHDN and CDR2 FVKESK. This CDR3 has 15 amino acids. With 1 base clipped from V and 5 bases from J, the junction kept 5 bases outside the gene matches. The DNA of the CDR3 is TGTGCCAGCAGCCAAGCACAGGGGGCAGGGGAGACCCAGTACTTC. This codes for CASSQAQGAGETQYF. Full variable domain (missing parts from reference TRBV14 and TRBJ2-5): EAGVTQFPSHSVIEKGQTVTLRCDPISGHDNLYWYRRVMGKEIKFLLHFVKESKQDESGMPNNRFLAERTGGTYSTLKVQPAELEDSGVYFCASSQAQGAGETQYFGPGTRLLVL.

For this clone: The sample carries other DNA sequences with the same CDR3. The CDR3: CASSLLQGTTEAFF. CDR3 bases: TGTGCCAGCAGTTTATTACAGGGAACCACTGAAGCTTTCTTT. J is TRBJ1-1 and V is TRBV28, with D tentatively TRBD1 (6 bases). Germline loops: CDR1 MDHEN, CDR2 SYDVKM. V lost 1 base to trimming and J lost 4 bases, with 10 bases between them. This CDR3 comprises 14 residues.

The rearrangement links TRBV9 to TRBJ2-3; D is unclear. CDR1 is SGDLS and CDR2 is YYNGEE in the germline V gene. This CDR3 is built from 16 residues. Trimming pared 0 bases from V and 4 bases from J, leaving 15 bases between. CDR3 nucleotide sequence: TGTGCCAGCAGCGTAGGATTGTTAGTCGGACCAGATACGCAGTATTTT. Its translation: CASSVGLLVGPDTQYF.

Remarks on this clone: Other nucleotide sequences in the sample specify the same CDR3. The V call is TRBV5-1, the J call TRBJ2-3; D is unresolved. Per the germline V gene, CDR1 is SGHRS and CDR2 is YFSETQ. V was clipped by 0 bases and J by 0 bases, with 11 bases between them. The CDR3 totals 16 residues. The CDR3 nucleotides are TGCGCCAGCAGCTTGGCCCAAGGGCCGAGCACAGATACGCAGTATTTT. Translated, it gives CASSLAQGPSTDTQYF.

Of note for this clone: This may arise from a read error, as a much more abundant clone is one base away. Other DNA sequences in the sample encode the same CDR3. The chain combines TRBV6-5 with TRBJ2-7, with unresolved D. V lost 5 bases and J 2 bases, leaving 4 bases between the germline ends. The CDR3 extends over 11 amino acids. Germline V gene lookup returns CDR1 MNHEY and CDR2 SVGAGI. This CDR3 is CASSTAYEQYF. The CDR3 DNA follows: TGTGCCAGCAGTACCGCCTACGAGCAGTACTTC.

As regards this clone: A far bigger clonotype differs at one base, so this is likely a read error. This chain connects TRBV28 to TRBJ2-7; 8 nucleotides agree with TRBD1. With 6 bases clipped from V and 2 bases from J, the junction kept 3 bases outside the gene matches. The germline V gene encodes CDR1 MDHEN and CDR2 SYDVKM. CDR3 length: 13 amino acids. This CDR3 reads CASRRQGTYEQYF. The DNA of the CDR3 is TGTGCCAGCAGGAGACAGGGGACCTACGAGCAGTACTTC.

CDR3: CASSVGQSVSYEQYF. The CDR3 DNA follows: TGTGCCAGCAGCGTAGGACAGTCTGTTTCCTACGAGCAGTACTTC. The chain recombines TRBV9 with TRBJ2-7; D may be TRBD1 (5 bases). CDR1 is SGDLS, CDR2 YYNGEE, per germline. The CDR3 totals 15 residues. V dropped 0 bases and J dropped 1 base, with 11 bases sitting between them.